The entry below describes one TCR beta chain. The antigen remains unidentified. This record belongs to a study of shared clonotypes between healthy human individuals. For the study at large: For every donor, three CD4 naive, three CD4 memory, two CD8 naive and one CD8 memory plates were used. General observations from the study: The sampled material consisted only of blood, and tissue repertoires are likely to differ. Clonotypes shared by all four sorted-subset donors had higher generation probabilities than non-shared clonotypes.

The junction had 4 bases not matched to a gene; V was cut back by 6 bases and J by 3 bases. The CDR3 is 15 amino acids. Germline V gene sequence: CDR1 MNHEY, CDR2 SVGAGI. Clones were sequenced by immunoSEQ multiplex PCR, and TCRdb holds only the in-frame ones, with some missing. The data show over 950,000 clones, 60% to 85% seen once. The chain has TRBV6-5 and TRBJ2-1, with 11 bases identical to TRBD2. The sample consisted of memory CD4+ T cells from PBMCs. Subset described: CD45RA-negative fraction. This receptor was obtained from a man aged 18 to 29 in good health. Some clones in this sample may be carry-over from other donors' samples. The chain's CDR3 is CASRASGGIYNEQFF. In DNA form, the CDR3 reads TGTGCCAGCAGGGCTAGCGGGGGGATCTACAATGAGCAGTTCTTC.